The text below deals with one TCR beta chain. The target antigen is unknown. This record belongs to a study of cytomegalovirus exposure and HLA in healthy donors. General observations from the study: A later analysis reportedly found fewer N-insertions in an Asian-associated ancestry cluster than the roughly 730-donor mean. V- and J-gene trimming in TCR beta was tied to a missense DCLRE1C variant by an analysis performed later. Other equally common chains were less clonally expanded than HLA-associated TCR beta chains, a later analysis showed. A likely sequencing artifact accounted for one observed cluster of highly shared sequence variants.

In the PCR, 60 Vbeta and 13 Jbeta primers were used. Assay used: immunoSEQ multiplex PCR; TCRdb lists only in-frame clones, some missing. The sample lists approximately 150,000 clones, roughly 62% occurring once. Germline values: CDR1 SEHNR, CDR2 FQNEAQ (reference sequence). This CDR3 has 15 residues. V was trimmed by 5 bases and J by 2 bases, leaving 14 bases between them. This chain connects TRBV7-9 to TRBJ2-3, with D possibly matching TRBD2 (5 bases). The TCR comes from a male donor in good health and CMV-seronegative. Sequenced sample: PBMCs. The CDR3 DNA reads TGTGCCAGCAGCGCGCCCCAGCGGACCACAGATACGCAGTATTTT. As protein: CASSAPQRTTDTQYF.